This passage covers 18 T cell receptor beta chains from one sample sequenced in a study of cytomegalovirus exposure and HLA in healthy donors. PCR used 60 Vbeta primers and 13 Jbeta primers. Using immunoSEQ multiplex PCR, the repertoire was profiled, and TCRdb retains in-frame clones only, with some absent. Found here are around 210,000 clones, about 76% of them singletons; the top ten hold approximately 0.39%. The sequenced material came from PBMCs. These receptors were collected from a male donor in good health and CMV-seropositive.

In DNA form, the CDR3 reads TGTGCCAGCAGCCAAGCAACAGGGATGTCCGCCGAGCAGTACTTC. The encoded protein is CASSQATGMSAEQYF. The chain uses TRBV4-2 and TRBJ2-7; D possibly corresponds to TRBD1 (6 bases). The germline CDR1 and CDR2 sequences are LGHNA and YNFKEQ. The CDR3 length is 15 residues. The V end lost 1 base, the J end lost 6 bases, and 16 bases lay between the germline ends.

The chain carries TRBV6-6 and TRBJ2-7, with a tentative D call TRBD1 (6 bases). Trimming removed 0 bases at V and 5 bases at J, with 14 bases between. CDR1 and CDR2 from the germline V gene are MNHNY and SVGAGI (reference sequence). The CDR3 is 15 residues long. CDR3 region: CASSYSSLQGNEQYF. CDR3 nucleotides: TGTGCCAGCAGTTACTCCTCCTTACAGGGAAACGAGCAGTACTTC.

The V gene is TRBV7-2, the J gene TRBJ1-2, with TRBD1 identical over 8 bases. Germline V gives CDR1 SGHTA, CDR2 FQGNSA. V was clipped by 5 bases and J by 4 bases; unmatched bases: 3. The CDR3 runs to 13 residues. The CDR3 coding sequence is TGTGCCAGCAGCGTGACAGGGGCCTATGGCTACACCTTC. It translates to CASSVTGAYGYTF.

The V call is TRBV5-6, the J call TRBJ1-6; the match to TRBD1 covers 7 bases. Germline lookup yields CDR1 SGHDT and CDR2 YYEEEE. V trimming: 5 bases; J trimming: 8 bases; junction bases outside the gene matches: 10. This CDR3 spans 15 amino acids. In DNA, the CDR3 is TGTGCCAGCAGGTCACCGGGACAGACACATTCACCCCTCCACTTT. Translated, it gives CASRSPGQTHSPLHF.

The genes are TRBV11-3 and TRBJ2-2; no reliable D call. CDR3 length equals 13 residues. Trimming stripped 4 bases from V and 7 bases from J, with 10 bases between. Per germline, CDR1 SGHNT and CDR2 YENEEA. CDR3 coding DNA: TGTGCCAGCAGCTATGACTTTCGCGGGGAGCTGTTTTTT. Its translation: CASSYDFRGELFF.

In DNA form, the CDR3 reads TGTGCCAGCAGCGATACTAGCGGGTACCAAGAGACCCAGTACTTC. This encodes CASSDTSGYQETQYF. J is TRBJ2-5 and V is TRBV9; the match to TRBD2 covers 9 bases. The CDR3 has 15 amino acids. CDR1 and CDR2 from the germline V gene are SGDLS and YYNGEE. V trimming: 3 bases; J trimming: 0 bases; junction bases outside the gene matches: 3.

CDR3 protein: CASRPGQPPYGYTF. CDR3 in DNA: TGTGCCAGCAGACCAGGACAACCGCCGTATGGCTACACCTTC. The V gene is TRBV7-2, the J gene TRBJ1-2; D may be TRBD1 (5 bases). CDR3 length equals 14 residues. Trimming took 6 bases from V and 5 from J, leaving 16 bases between them. Germline V gene sequence: CDR1 SGHTA, CDR2 FQGNSA.

This chain connects TRBV7-3 to TRBJ2-7, with D possibly TRBD2 on 6 matching bases. The CDR3 is 16 amino acids. Trimming cost V 5 bases and J 3 bases, with 20 bases left between them. Germline CDR1 and CDR2: SGHTA and FQGTGA. The CDR3 sequence is CASSPEPVGLYYEQYF. The DNA for the CDR3 is TGTGCCAGCAGCCCCGAGCCGGTGGGACTCTACTACGAGCAGTACTTC.

This clone was detected only once. The V gene is TRBV9, the J gene TRBJ1-3; D gene unclear. Trimming cost V 0 bases and J 0 bases, with 7 bases left between them. Germline V gene sequence: CDR1 SGDLS, CDR2 YYNGEE. CDR3 length: 15 residues. The DNA for the CDR3 is TGTGCCAGCAGCGTAGTCGGAGGCTCTGGAAACACCATATATTTT. Protein sequence: CASSVVGGSGNTIYF.

The genes are TRBV14 and TRBJ1-4, with a possible D match to TRBD1 (6 bases). The CDR3 covers 16 residues. V lost 4 bases and J lost 2, with 14 bases in between. Germline V lookup: CDR1 SGHDN, CDR2 FVKESK. The CDR3 sequence: CASSRITGTTNEKLFF. DNA of the CDR3: TGTGCCAGCAGCCGGATTACAGGGACCACTAATGAAAAACTGTTTTTT.

V gene TRBV30 combines with J gene TRBJ1-2; TRBD1 is a possible D gene (5 bases). CDR3 length: 15 residues. Germline CDR1 and CDR2: GTSNPN and SVGIG (reference sequence). Trimming left V 0 bases short and J 4 bases short, with 15 bases between. The DNA for the CDR3 is TGTGCCTGGAGTGTACAGGTCCTACAGCCCTATGGCTACACCTTC. Translated, it gives CAWSVQVLQPYGYTF.

The rearrangement uses TRBV19 and TRBJ2-7, with 7 bases lining up with TRBD1. This CDR3 is 14 amino acids long. The J segment lost 3 bases and the V segment lost 6 bases, leaving 8 bases of the junction unmatched. The V gene's germline CDR1 is LNHDA and CDR2 SQIVND (reference sequence). The CDR3 sequence: CASSSSRDSYEQYF. The CDR3 DNA follows: TGTGCCAGTAGCTCCTCCCGGGACAGCTACGAGCAGTACTTC.

V and J are TRBV18 and TRBJ1-1; 8 nucleotides line up with TRBD1. Germline lookup yields CDR1 KGHSH and CDR2 LQKENI. Germline trimming cut 5 bases from V and 6 bases from J; bases unmatched to any gene: 11. CDR3 length equals 15 residues. The CDR3 DNA reads TGTGCCAGCTCATCCACCCGGGACAGGTCCCCTGAAGCTTTCTTT. This encodes CASSSTRDRSPEAFF.

The genes are TRBV2 and TRBJ1-2; 10 nucleotides agree with TRBD1. CDR3 length: 14 residues. The V gene's germline CDR1 is SNHLY and CDR2 FYNNEI. V lost 11 bases, J lost 7 bases, and 13 bases stayed unmatched. The CDR3 here is CAGSRDRGLGGYTF. The DNA of the CDR3 is TGTGCCGGCTCCCGGGACAGGGGATTAGGTGGCTACACCTTC.

In nucleotides, the CDR3 is TGTGCCACCAGCAGAGGGGGACAGGGGGCGAAGGTTGCGAGCTACACCTTC. Translation: CATSRGGQGAKVASYTF. The genes are TRBV15 and TRBJ1-2, with TRBD1 matching 12 bases. CDR3 length: 17 amino acids. J gave up 9 bases and V 1 base, and 12 bases lay outside the gene matches. Looked up from germline, CDR1 is LNHNV and CDR2 is YYDKDF (reference sequence).

Here the CDR3 DNA reads TGTGCCATCAGTGAGAGCCGGGGGGTAAGCACAGATACGCAGTATTTT. Amino acid sequence: CAISESRGVSTDTQYF. This chain connects TRBV10-3 to TRBJ2-3; TRBD2 agrees at 7 bases. In germline, CDR1 is ENHRY, CDR2 SYGVKD. V lost 2 bases and J lost 0; bases outside the gene matches: 5. This CDR3 has 16 amino acids.

On this clone: The same CDR3 arises from other DNA sequences in this sample as well. The rearrangement uses TRBV19 and TRBJ2-3; perhaps TRBD2 as D (6 bases). The CDR3 totals 15 residues. Deletions cut 1 base from V and 6 bases from J, with 14 bases between. The V gene's germline CDR1 is LNHDA and CDR2 SQIVND (reference sequence). CDR3 region: CASSIGSGSTDTQYF. In nucleotides, the CDR3 is TGTGCCAGTAGTATAGGTAGCGGCTCCACGGATACGCAGTATTTT.

The chain links TRBV9 to TRBJ1-1; the D is unclear. V lost 3 bases and J 1 base, leaving 10 bases between the germline ends. This CDR3 has 14 amino acids. Germline CDR1 SGDLS, CDR2 YYNGEE. In DNA, the CDR3 is TGTGCCAGCAGCGATCGGGTGGGGAACACTGAAGCTTTCTTT. As protein: CASSDRVGNTEAFF.